The next 27 T cell receptor beta chains were all read from a single sample in a study of control samples from healthy donors and cancer patients. The method was immunoSEQ multiplex PCR; TCRdb's version includes in-frame clones alone and lacks a portion of them. In the table there are 100,000 to 150,000 clones, around 90% of which are singletons. What was sequenced was blood. The origin of the receptors is a man between 40 and 49 years old in good health.

CDR3 sequence reads: CATSASDRAHQPQHF. CDR3 bases: TGTGCCACCAGTGCCTCGGACAGGGCCCACCAGCCCCAGCATTTT. The J gene is TRBJ1-5, the V gene TRBV24-1; 8 positions agree with TRBD1. From germline, CDR1 is KGHDR and CDR2 SFDVKD. The CDR3 contains 15 residues. The ends lost 5 bases at V and 7 bases at J; junction bases unmatched: 9.

The genes are TRBV7-6 and TRBJ2-2, with D maybe TRBD2 (6 bases). CDR3 length: 15 amino acids. Trimming stripped 3 bases from V and 5 bases from J, with 13 bases between. Germline V CDR1 and CDR2: SGHVS, FNYEAQ. DNA of the CDR3: TGTGCCAGCAGCTTCGGGGGTGAAATTACCGGGGAGCTGTTTTTT. This translates into CASSFGGEITGELFF.

This chain connects TRBV19 to TRBJ2-7; D possibly uses TRBD1 or TRBD2 (6 bases each). The V and J ends lost 0 bases and 3 bases respectively, with 9 bases between them. CDR3 length: 14 amino acids. Germline CDR1 is LNHDA and CDR2 is SQIVND (reference sequence). The DNA of the CDR3 is TGTGCCAGTAGTATAGAACAGGGAGGCTACGAGCAGTACTTC. This codes for CASSIEQGGYEQYF.

The chain employs TRBV2 and TRBJ1-1, with a tentative D call TRBD1 (5 bases). In germline, CDR1 is SNHLY, CDR2 FYNNEI. With 8 bases removed from V and 5 bases from J, the gap between germline ends came to 21 bases. CDR3 length equals 15 residues. For the CDR3, the DNA is TGTGCCAGCGGACAACTCGACAGATACTATACTGAAGCTTTCTTT. Translated, it gives CASGQLDRYYTEAFF.

This chain links TRBV29-1 with TRBJ1-5; weak D call: TRBD1 (6 bases). V dropped 5 bases and J dropped 7 bases, with 12 bases sitting between them. This CDR3 comprises 12 residues. Germline CDR1 and CDR2: SQVTM and ANQGSEA. The CDR3 DNA is TGCAGCGTTAGGGGGGCCGGGCAGCCCCAGCATTTT. Its translation is CSVRGAGQPQHF.

J is TRBJ2-1 and V is TRBV3-1 (or the pseudogene TRBV3-2); TRBD2 matches at 12 bases. The CDR3 is 16 residues long. The V and J ends lost 2 bases and 13 bases, in that order; junction bases with no gene match: 12. CDR1 is LGHDT, CDR2 YNNKEL, per germline (reference sequence). CDR3 in DNA: TGTGCCAGCAGCCAAAGCCTAGCGGGGGGGCCAATGGCCCAGTTCTTC. Amino acid sequence: CASSQSLAGGPMAQFF.

The rearrangement uses TRBV6-2 or TRBV6-3 and TRBJ1-5; 8 nucleotides line up with TRBD1. CDR1 and CDR2 from the germline V gene are MNHEY and SVGEGT. The CDR3 is 15 amino acids. V shed 5 bases, J shed 7 bases, and the junction held 10 bases outside the gene matches. The CDR3 is CASSPIRQGSQPQHF. The CDR3 DNA reads TGTGCCAGCAGTCCGATACGACAGGGGAGCCAGCCCCAGCATTTT.

The chain links TRBV7-9 to TRBJ2-7; D gene uncertain. V was cut by 5 bases and J by 6 bases, with 26 bases left in between. This CDR3 has 17 amino acids. In germline, CDR1 is SEHNR, CDR2 FQNEAQ (reference sequence). CDR3 sequence (DNA): TGTGCCAGCAGCCCCTTTGGAGACTTTATGACCCCCATCGAGCAGTACTTC. Translated, it gives CASSPFGDFMTPIEQYF. Based on the CDR3 plus reference TRBV7-9 and TRBJ2-7, the full variable domain is DTGVSQNPRHKITKRGQNVTFRCDPISEHNRLYWYRQTLGQGPEFLTYFQNEAQLEKSRLLSDRFSAERPKGSFSTLEIQRTEQGDSAMYLCASSPFGDFMTPIEQYFGPGTRLTVT.

The rearrangement links TRBV2 to TRBJ1-4, with 12 positions matching TRBD1. Germline assignment: CDR1 SNHLY and CDR2 FYNNEI. CDR3 size: 23 residues. Unmatched junction bases numbered 26, after V lost 4 bases and J lost 5 bases. The CDR3 DNA is TGTGCCAGCAGTGCCCCAAGGCCAGGGACAGGGGGCGTATCAACTCTTCGAAATGAAAAACTGTTTTTT. Translating gives CASSAPRPGTGGVSTLRNEKLFF.

DNA of the CDR3: TGTGCCAGCAGCGTTACAGGGGGATTGGGTGGCTACACCTTC. Protein product: CASSVTGGLGGYTF. J is TRBJ1-2 and V is TRBV2; the match to TRBD1 covers 8 bases. This CDR3 region has 14 residues. Germline CDR1 SNHLY, CDR2 FYNNEI. The V gene end was trimmed by 6 bases and the J gene end by 7 bases; junction bases not matched to a gene: 10.

This chain connects TRBV4-3 to TRBJ1-2; no reliable D call. Per the germline V gene, CDR1 is LGHNA and CDR2 is YSLEER. V dropped 1 base and J dropped 1 base, with 7 bases sitting between them. The CDR3 length is 14 residues. DNA for the CDR3: TGCGCCAGCAGCCAAGCCAGTTATAACTATGGCTACACCTTC. Amino acids: CASSQASYNYGYTF.

V usage is TRBV13 and J usage is TRBJ2-3; TRBD1 might be the D (6 bases). The germline V gene encodes CDR1 PRHDT and CDR2 FYEKMQ (reference sequence). This CDR3 has 15 amino acids. Trimming left V 6 bases short and J 0 bases short, with 13 bases between. CDR3 DNA sequence: TGTGCCAGCAGTTCACGGGACACAAGCACAGATACGCAGTATTTT. Amino acid sequence: CASSSRDTSTDTQYF.

This clone was counted a single time. CDR3 loop: CASSVGRTSTEAFF. DNA for the CDR3: TGTGCCAGCAGTGTTGGCAGAACGAGCACTGAAGCTTTCTTT. This rearrangement joins TRBV6-4 to TRBJ1-1; the D is unclear. Germline CDR1 is MRHNA and CDR2 is SNTAGT. The CDR3 has 14 amino acids. V was cut by 4 bases and J by 4 bases, with 13 bases left in between.

The chain uses TRBV2 and TRBJ2-7; D is perhaps TRBD1 or TRBD2 (5 bases each). This CDR3 comprises 17 residues. In germline, CDR1 is SNHLY, CDR2 FYNNEI. V was cut by 0 bases and J by 5 bases, with 20 bases left in between. As DNA, the CDR3 is TGTGCCAGCAGTGAAGCTGCGGAAACGGGGCGTTTAGACGAGCAGTACTTC. This gives the protein CASSEAAETGRLDEQYF. Looking up the rest from reference TRBV2 and TRBJ2-7 gives the full variable domain: EPEVTQTPSHQVTQMGQEVILRCVPISNHLYFYWYRQILGQKVEFLVSFYNNEISEKSEIFDDQFSVERPDGSNFTLKIRSTKLEDSAMYFCASSEAAETGRLDEQYFGPGTRLTVT.

This chain uses TRBV5-4 with TRBJ2-7; 9 bases map to TRBD1. The CDR3 extends over 15 amino acids. V lost 4 bases, J lost 2 bases, and 7 bases stayed unmatched. Germline V lookup: CDR1 SGHNT, CDR2 YYREEE (reference sequence). The CDR3 region is CASSQSGQGPYEQYF. The CDR3, as DNA: TGTGCCAGCAGCCAGTCGGGACAGGGTCCCTACGAGCAGTACTTC.

V and J are TRBV3-1 (or the pseudogene TRBV3-2) and TRBJ1-1; no firm D call. The CDR3 sequence is 12 residues long. Trimming took 6 bases from V and 0 from J, leaving 5 bases between them. CDR1 LGHDT and CDR2 YNNKEL come from the germline V gene (reference sequence). For the CDR3, the DNA is TGTGCCAGCAGGCAGTTGAACACTGAAGCTTTCTTT. This codes for CASRQLNTEAFF.

This chain connects TRBV7-3 to TRBJ2-3, with TRBD1 matching over 8 bases. This CDR3 spans 13 amino acids. Germline-derived CDR1 and CDR2 are SGHTA and FQGTGA. V was clipped by 5 bases and J by 5 bases; unmatched bases: 3. The CDR3 nucleotides read TGTGCCAGCAGCAACGACAGGGGAGATACGCAGTATTTT. Its protein product is CASSNDRGDTQYF.

This clone was counted a single time. The chain carries TRBV9 and TRBJ2-3; no definite D call. CDR3 length equals 15 residues. Per the germline V gene, CDR1 is SGDLS and CDR2 is YYNGEE. Trimming pared 0 bases from V and 0 bases from J, leaving 8 bases between. DNA of the CDR3: TGTGCCAGCAGCGTAGGCTGGCTCAGCACAGATACGCAGTATTTT. Protein product: CASSVGWLSTDTQYF.

The gene calls are TRBV3-1 (or the pseudogene TRBV3-2) and TRBJ2-5, with D perhaps TRBD2 (7 bases). CDR3 length: 15 amino acids. V was trimmed by 1 base and J by 7 bases, leaving 16 bases between them. Germline V lookup: CDR1 LGHDT, CDR2 YNNKEL (reference sequence). Here the CDR3 DNA reads TGTGCCAGCAGCCAAGGCGGGGGCCGATCAATGACCCAGTACTTC. Residues: CASSQGGGRSMTQYF.

The V call is TRBV5-1, the J call TRBJ1-4; unclear D gene. The CDR3 covers 13 residues. V lost 0 bases to trimming and J lost 3 bases, with 3 bases between them. Germline V gene lookup returns CDR1 SGHRS and CDR2 YFSETQ. The CDR3 DNA reads TGCGCCAGCAGCTTGGGCCCTAATGAAAAACTGTTTTTT. Residues: CASSLGPNEKLFF.

This sequence joins TRBV24-1 and TRBJ1-2, with TRBD1 matching 7 bases. Germline CDR1 reads KGHDR; CDR2 reads SFDVKD. V lost 4 bases and J lost 6; bases outside the gene matches: 10. The CDR3 is 15 amino acids. As DNA, the CDR3 is TGTGCCACCAGTGACCCCGACGACAGGGAGCATGGCTACACCTTC. Its protein is CATSDPDDREHGYTF.

The genes are TRBV5-1 and TRBJ1-1; possibly TRBD1 for D (6 bases). The germline CDR1 and CDR2 sequences are SGHRS and YFSETQ. The CDR3 length is 15 residues. V lost 4 bases and J 5 bases, leaving 18 bases between the germline ends. This chain's CDR3 is CASSDTGIPRTEAFF. CDR3 DNA: TGCGCCAGCAGCGATACAGGGATCCCTCGGACTGAAGCTTTCTTT.

The chain carries TRBV25-1 and TRBJ1-1, with 9 bases matching TRBD1. This CDR3 has 13 amino acids. Unmatched junction bases numbered 4, after V lost 6 bases and J lost 5 bases. Germline V lookup: CDR1 MGHDK, CDR2 SYGVNS. The CDR3 is CASRGQGRTEAFF. CDR3 coding DNA: TGTGCCAGCAGGGGACAGGGTCGAACTGAAGCTTTCTTT.

The chain employs TRBV30 and TRBJ2-7; 7 nucleotides align to TRBD2. This CDR3 is built from 16 residues. Losses at the gene ends were 1 base for V and 1 base for J; bases not matched to a gene: 10. Germline CDR1 GTSNPN, CDR2 SVGIG (reference sequence). The CDR3: CAWSERVAGPSYEQYF. The CDR3 nucleotides read TGTGCCTGGAGTGAGAGGGTAGCGGGTCCTTCCTACGAGCAGTACTTC.

DNA of the CDR3: TGTGCCAGCAGCGTAGCTGGGGACACATCCTACGAGCAGTACTTC. Amino acid sequence: CASSVAGDTSYEQYF. This chain connects TRBV9 to TRBJ2-7; a possible D gene is TRBD1 (6 bases). The CDR3 consists of 15 residues. With 0 bases removed from V and 1 base from J, the gap between germline ends came to 11 bases. The germline gives CDR1 SGDLS, CDR2 YYNGEE.

V and J are TRBV24-1 and TRBJ1-2, with TRBD1 as a possible D gene (5 bases). Germline CDR1 is KGHDR and CDR2 is SFDVKD. The ends were cut back, 4 bases at V and 2 bases at J, with 13 bases in the middle. The CDR3 runs 15 residues. For the CDR3, the DNA is TGTGCCACCAGTGAGAATGACAGCGCCAACTATGGCTACACCTTC. Residues: CATSENDSANYGYTF.

CDR3 nucleotide sequence: TGTGCCAGTTTCCGGGACAGCTTGTACGAGCAGTACTTC. It specifies CASFRDSLYEQYF. V gene TRBV14 combines with J gene TRBJ2-7; 7 nucleotides match TRBD1. CDR3 size: 13 residues. Trimming cost V 9 bases and J 4 bases; bases outside gene matches: 9. From germline, CDR1 is SGHDN and CDR2 FVKESK.